Only a few counts were recorded for the clone carrying this TCR beta chain. What it binds is unknown. Trimming pared 0 bases from V and 3 bases from J, leaving 10 bases between. The CDR3 totals 15 residues. Per the germline V gene, CDR1 is LGHNA and CDR2 is YSLEER. The data stem from a study of tumor-infiltrating lymphocytes in localized non-small cell lung cancer. Study background: The cohort mixed smokers and never-smokers, several histologies, and some post-neoadjuvant-chemotherapy samples. Study outcomes and limitations: Available tissue quantity limited TCR sequencing to a patient subset.

The repertoire was sequenced with immunoSEQ multiplex PCR; TCRdb's copy has only in-frame clones and lacks some. The sample yields approximately 9,700 clones, about two thirds seen once. This sequence joins TRBV4-3 and TRBJ2-3; D possibly corresponds to TRBD1 (7 bases). This TCR was recovered from a human donor with non-small cell lung cancer. Input material: lung tumor tissue. CDR3: CASSQDAGQTDTQYF. In DNA, the CDR3 is TGCGCCAGCAGCCAAGACGCGGGACAGACAGATACGCAGTATTTT.